These T cell receptor beta chains were read from a single sample in a study of cytomegalovirus exposure and HLA in healthy donors. Assay used: immunoSEQ multiplex PCR; TCRdb lists only in-frame clones, some missing. This repertoire shows approximately 130,000 clones, approximately 85% found once; its top ten account for approximately 6.7%. The sequenced sample consisted of PBMCs. Every receptor here comes from a woman aged 25-40 years in good health and CMV-seropositive. Each CDR3 is given with its conserved first and last residue. Each record gives: V gene, CDR3 length, D gene, clone size, J gene, CDR3 DNA, CDR3 protein. D genes are given only for firm matches. Part of the rows lack a size; the others show once, few, many or a class for expanded clones.

v_call: TRBV30
cdr3_length: 16
d_call: TRBD1
clone_size: -
j_call: TRBJ1-4
cdr3_nt: TGTGCCTGGAGCCCTCCTCGGGGGACAGGGTATGAAAAACTGTTTTTT
cdr3_aa: CAWSPPRGTGYEKLFF

v_call: TRBV5-1
cdr3_length: 15
d_call: TRBD1
clone_size: -
j_call: TRBJ2-1
cdr3_nt: TGCGCCAGCAGCCCCTCGGGACAGGGGAACAATGAGCAGTTCTTC
cdr3_aa: CASSPSGQGNNEQFF

v_call: TRBV5-1
cdr3_length: 14
d_call: -
clone_size: -
j_call: TRBJ1-4
cdr3_nt: TGCGCCAGCAGCTTGAGCAGGGGTGATGAAAAACTGTTTTTT
cdr3_aa: CASSLSRGDEKLFF

v_call: TRBV5-1
cdr3_length: 17
d_call: TRBD2
clone_size: -
j_call: TRBJ2-7
cdr3_nt: TGCGCCAGCAGCTTGGGACTAGCAGGCACTCTTGGATACGAGCAGTACTTC
cdr3_aa: CASSLGLAGTLGYEQYF

v_call: TRBV7-9
cdr3_length: 15
d_call: -
clone_size: -
j_call: TRBJ2-7
cdr3_nt: TGTTCCAGCAGCCCACCCTCGGGGGTCCGTCACGAGCAGTACTTC
cdr3_aa: CSSSPPSGVRHEQYF

v_call: TRBV5-4
cdr3_length: 13
d_call: TRBD1
clone_size: few
j_call: TRBJ2-1
cdr3_nt: TGTGCCAGCCGCCGGGACAGCTACAATGAGCAGTTCTTC
cdr3_aa: CASRRDSYNEQFF

v_call: TRBV15
cdr3_length: 15
d_call: -
clone_size: -
j_call: TRBJ2-2
cdr3_nt: TGTGCCACCAGCAGAGATCCCAGGTCCGCCGGGGAGCTGTTTTTT
cdr3_aa: CATSRDPRSAGELFF

v_call: TRBV28
cdr3_length: 13
d_call: -
clone_size: -
j_call: TRBJ2-7
cdr3_nt: TGTGCCAGCACCGCCTCCGAGGTGTACGAGCAGTACTTC
cdr3_aa: CASTASEVYEQYF

v_call: TRBV5-1
cdr3_length: 15
d_call: -
clone_size: once
j_call: TRBJ1-2
cdr3_nt: TGCGCCAGCAGCTTATGGGCAGGCCCTGGCTATGGCTACACCTTC
cdr3_aa: CASSLWAGPGYGYTF

v_call: TRBV5-1
cdr3_length: 13
d_call: TRBD2
clone_size: -
j_call: TRBJ2-7
cdr3_nt: TGCGCCAGCAGCTTAGCGGGAGGGAACGAGCAGTACTTC
cdr3_aa: CASSLAGGNEQYF

v_call: TRBV30
cdr3_length: 13
d_call: -
clone_size: -
j_call: TRBJ1-1
cdr3_nt: TGTGCCTGGACTAGGGAGGGCAACACTGAAGCTTTCTTT
cdr3_aa: CAWTREGNTEAFF

v_call: TRBV6-1
cdr3_length: 16
d_call: -
clone_size: -
j_call: TRBJ2-1
cdr3_nt: TGTGCCAGCAGTGAAGACGCAGGGCCCGCCTACAATGAGCAGTTCTTC
cdr3_aa: CASSEDAGPAYNEQFF

v_call: TRBV7-9
cdr3_length: 12
d_call: -
clone_size: -
j_call: TRBJ1-1
cdr3_nt: TGTGCCAGCAGCACCTCACTCACTGAAGCTTTCTTT
cdr3_aa: CASSTSLTEAFF

v_call: TRBV6-1
cdr3_length: 16
d_call: -
clone_size: -
j_call: TRBJ1-2
cdr3_nt: TGTGCCAGCAGTGAGTTGGAGACTCCTCTTAACTATGGCTACACCTTC
cdr3_aa: CASSELETPLNYGYTF

v_call: TRBV10-3
cdr3_length: 13
d_call: TRBD1
clone_size: few
j_call: TRBJ1-1
cdr3_nt: TGTGCCATGAAACACCGGACAGGCACTGAAGCTTTCTTT
cdr3_aa: CAMKHRTGTEAFF

v_call: TRBV7-9
cdr3_length: 16
d_call: -
clone_size: -
j_call: TRBJ1-5
cdr3_nt: TGTGCCAGCAGCTTCGGACTCCCTAGAATGGGCCAGCCCCAGCATTTT
cdr3_aa: CASSFGLPRMGQPQHF

v_call: TRBV6-5
cdr3_length: 15
d_call: -
clone_size: -
j_call: TRBJ2-6
cdr3_nt: TGTGCCAGCAGTTACTCCAGCTCTGGGGCCAACGTCCTGACTTTC
cdr3_aa: CASSYSSSGANVLTF

v_call: TRBV28
cdr3_length: 16
d_call: -
clone_size: -
j_call: TRBJ2-1
cdr3_nt: TGTGCCAGCACCGCACCTGGACAGCGTTTCTACAATGAGCAGTTCTTC
cdr3_aa: CASTAPGQRFYNEQFF

v_call: TRBV19
cdr3_length: 16
d_call: -
clone_size: -
j_call: TRBJ1-4
cdr3_nt: TGTGCCAGCAAACCCCCTCCGGGACTGAAGAATGAAAAACTGTTTTTT
cdr3_aa: CASKPPPGLKNEKLFF

v_call: TRBV7-9
cdr3_length: 15
d_call: TRBD2
clone_size: -
j_call: TRBJ2-1
cdr3_nt: TGTGCCAGCAGCCCAACTAGCGGGGGGGCGAATGAGCAGTTCTTC
cdr3_aa: CASSPTSGGANEQFF

v_call: TRBV5-4
cdr3_length: 15
d_call: -
clone_size: -
j_call: TRBJ2-7
cdr3_nt: TGTGCCAGCAGCCACCCCTTAGCGGTAGGCCACGAGCAGTACTTC
cdr3_aa: CASSHPLAVGHEQYF

v_call: TRBV28
cdr3_length: 14
d_call: TRBD1
clone_size: -
j_call: TRBJ1-2
cdr3_nt: TGTGCCAGCAGTTTATCCCGACAGGGCTATGGCTACACCTTC
cdr3_aa: CASSLSRQGYGYTF

v_call: TRBV27
cdr3_length: 13
d_call: -
clone_size: -
j_call: TRBJ2-3
cdr3_nt: TGTGCCAGCAGTTCCCCAGTCACAGATACGCAGTATTTT
cdr3_aa: CASSSPVTDTQYF

v_call: TRBV19
cdr3_length: 15
d_call: -
clone_size: few
j_call: TRBJ2-2
cdr3_nt: TGTGCCAGTAGTATAAATGCACTTTACACCGGGGAGCTGTTTTTT
cdr3_aa: CASSINALYTGELFF

v_call: TRBV28
cdr3_length: 14
d_call: -
clone_size: -
j_call: TRBJ1-2
cdr3_nt: TGTGCCAGCAGTTTCACGGCGGCTAACTATGGCTACACCTTC
cdr3_aa: CASSFTAANYGYTF

v_call: TRBV27
cdr3_length: 13
d_call: -
clone_size: -
j_call: TRBJ1-2
cdr3_nt: TGTGCCAGCAGTTTCGGGTCTTCGTATGGCTACACCTTC
cdr3_aa: CASSFGSSYGYTF

v_call: TRBV7-9
cdr3_length: 16
d_call: -
clone_size: -
j_call: TRBJ1-3
cdr3_nt: TGTGCCAGCAGCTTAGTGAGCGGTTTCTCTGGAAACACCATATATTTT
cdr3_aa: CASSLVSGFSGNTIYF

v_call: TRBV28
cdr3_length: 12
d_call: TRBD1
clone_size: -
j_call: TRBJ1-2
cdr3_nt: TGTGCCAGCAGTTCTCATTCGACAGGGTACACCTTC
cdr3_aa: CASSSHSTGYTF

v_call: TRBV4-2
cdr3_length: 18
d_call: TRBD2
clone_size: -
j_call: TRBJ2-3
cdr3_nt: TGTGCCAGCAGCCAGGCCGGAGGTCGAGCGGGAGTGGAAGATACGCAGTATTTT
cdr3_aa: CASSQAGGRAGVEDTQYF

v_call: TRBV5-6
cdr3_length: 16
d_call: TRBD1
clone_size: once
j_call: TRBJ2-3
cdr3_nt: TGTGCCAGCAGCCCCCGGGACAGAGGGACCACAGATACGCAGTATTTT
cdr3_aa: CASSPRDRGTTDTQYF

v_call: TRBV6-1
cdr3_length: 15
d_call: -
clone_size: -
j_call: TRBJ2-7
cdr3_nt: TGTGCCAGCAGCCCTCGGGACAGTCTTAGCGGGAAGCAGTACTTC
cdr3_aa: CASSPRDSLSGKQYF

v_call: TRBV11-2
cdr3_length: 13
d_call: -
clone_size: -
j_call: TRBJ1-1
cdr3_nt: TGTGCCAGCAGCTTAGTCAGGGACACTGAAGCTTTCTTT
cdr3_aa: CASSLVRDTEAFF

v_call: TRBV19
cdr3_length: 17
d_call: -
clone_size: -
j_call: TRBJ1-6
cdr3_nt: TGTGCCAGTAGCACGACAGGACCGAGCTCCTATAATTCACCCCTCCACTTT
cdr3_aa: CASSTTGPSSYNSPLHF

v_call: TRBV7-2
cdr3_length: 14
d_call: -
clone_size: -
j_call: TRBJ1-1
cdr3_nt: TGTGCCAGCAGGGAAGTGGTCGGGGTAAACGAAGCTTTCTTT
cdr3_aa: CASREVVGVNEAFF

v_call: TRBV7-8
cdr3_length: 15
d_call: -
clone_size: -
j_call: TRBJ1-1
cdr3_nt: TGTGCCAGCAGCTTAGTGGGTTCAGGGAGGGGTGAAGCTTTCTTT
cdr3_aa: CASSLVGSGRGEAFF

v_call: TRBV30
cdr3_length: 15
d_call: -
clone_size: -
j_call: TRBJ2-3
cdr3_nt: TGTGCCTGGATGGGTGGAGCCTCTCACACAGATACGCAGTATTTT
cdr3_aa: CAWMGGASHTDTQYF

v_call: TRBV9
cdr3_length: 15
d_call: TRBD2
clone_size: few
j_call: TRBJ2-7
cdr3_nt: TGTGCCAGCAGCGTCGGGACTAAGGAGTCCTACGAGCAGTACTTC
cdr3_aa: CASSVGTKESYEQYF

v_call: TRBV21-1
cdr3_length: 17
d_call: -
clone_size: -
j_call: TRBJ2-7
cdr3_nt: TGTGCCAGCAGCAAAGAGAAGGGACAACGGTCGTCCTACGAGCAGTACTTC
cdr3_aa: CASSKEKGQRSSYEQYF

v_call: TRBV10-3
cdr3_length: 16
d_call: TRBD1
clone_size: -
j_call: TRBJ1-5
cdr3_nt: TGTGCCATCAGTGAGTCGACGACGGACAGGGGCCAGCCCCAGCATTTT
cdr3_aa: CAISESTTDRGQPQHF

v_call: TRBV25-1
cdr3_length: 14
d_call: TRBD1
clone_size: once
j_call: TRBJ1-4
cdr3_nt: TGTGCCAGCAGGGACTTAGGGGGCTCGGAAAAACTGTTTTTT
cdr3_aa: CASRDLGGSEKLFF

v_call: TRBV5-6
cdr3_length: 13
d_call: TRBD1
clone_size: few
j_call: TRBJ1-2
cdr3_nt: TGTGCCAGCAGCTTGAACAGGGGGAACGGCTACACCTTC
cdr3_aa: CASSLNRGNGYTF

v_call: TRBV25-1
cdr3_length: 16
d_call: -
clone_size: -
j_call: TRBJ1-2
cdr3_nt: TGTGCCAGCAGTGAAGTCCAGTCGCCTTTTAACTATGGCTACACCTTC
cdr3_aa: CASSEVQSPFNYGYTF

v_call: TRBV7-2
cdr3_length: 15
d_call: TRBD1
clone_size: once
j_call: TRBJ1-4
cdr3_nt: TGTGCCAGCAGCTCCCGGACAGGGTTCAATGAAAAACTGTTTTTT
cdr3_aa: CASSSRTGFNEKLFF

v_call: TRBV18
cdr3_length: 14
d_call: -
clone_size: once
j_call: TRBJ2-3
cdr3_nt: TGTGCCAGCTCACCTAGCTCTAGCACAGATACGCAGTATTTT
cdr3_aa: CASSPSSSTDTQYF

v_call: TRBV5-1
cdr3_length: 16
d_call: -
clone_size: -
j_call: TRBJ2-1
cdr3_nt: TGCGCCAGCAGCCCGAGTTTGGTGACAGCCTACAATGAGCAGTTCTTC
cdr3_aa: CASSPSLVTAYNEQFF

v_call: TRBV15
cdr3_length: 16
d_call: TRBD1
clone_size: -
j_call: TRBJ2-5
cdr3_nt: TGTGCCACCAGCAGATCTCCGGGACAGGGACCAGAGACCCAGTACTTC
cdr3_aa: CATSRSPGQGPETQYF

v_call: TRBV10-3
cdr3_length: 14
d_call: TRBD1
clone_size: -
j_call: TRBJ1-4
cdr3_nt: TGTGCCATCAGTGAGGACAGGGTTTCTGAAAAACTGTTTTTT
cdr3_aa: CAISEDRVSEKLFF

v_call: TRBV11-2
cdr3_length: 16
d_call: TRBD2
clone_size: -
j_call: TRBJ2-1
cdr3_nt: TGTGCCAGCAGCTTATCGGGGGGGCGGAACTACAATGAGCAGTTCTTC
cdr3_aa: CASSLSGGRNYNEQFF

v_call: TRBV29-1
cdr3_length: 15
d_call: -
clone_size: -
j_call: TRBJ2-1
cdr3_nt: TGCAGCGCTGGGCCGAGGGACTTAGACACCCATGAGCAGTTCTTC
cdr3_aa: CSAGPRDLDTHEQFF

v_call: TRBV6-5
cdr3_length: 15
d_call: TRBD2
clone_size: -
j_call: TRBJ2-2
cdr3_nt: TGTGCCAGCAGTTACTGGCTAGCGGCCACCGGGGAGCTGTTTTTT
cdr3_aa: CASSYWLAATGELFF

v_call: TRBV19
cdr3_length: 17
d_call: TRBD2
clone_size: -
j_call: TRBJ2-7
cdr3_nt: TGTGCCAGTATCGACGGGACTAGCGGGAGTCCCTCCTACGAGCAGTACTTC
cdr3_aa: CASIDGTSGSPSYEQYF

v_call: TRBV5-1
cdr3_length: 16
d_call: -
clone_size: -
j_call: TRBJ2-2
cdr3_nt: TGCGCCAGCAGCTTGGTTAGTGTAACCGACACCGGGGAGCTGTTTTTT
cdr3_aa: CASSLVSVTDTGELFF

v_call: TRBV5-1
cdr3_length: 18
d_call: TRBD2
clone_size: -
j_call: TRBJ2-1
cdr3_nt: TGCGCCAGCAGCTTGGGTCCCGGGACTAGCGGGAGGCCATATGAGCAGTTCTTC
cdr3_aa: CASSLGPGTSGRPYEQFF

v_call: TRBV29-1
cdr3_length: 16
d_call: TRBD2
clone_size: few
j_call: TRBJ2-3
cdr3_nt: TGCAGCGAGGAAGGCAGGGCGAAAGCGGGGTCCGATACGCAGTATTTT
cdr3_aa: CSEEGRAKAGSDTQYF

v_call: TRBV7-3
cdr3_length: 13
d_call: TRBD1
clone_size: -
j_call: TRBJ1-5
cdr3_nt: TGTGCCAGCAACGACAGGGGGAATCAGCCCCAGCATTTT
cdr3_aa: CASNDRGNQPQHF

v_call: TRBV29-1
cdr3_length: 13
d_call: -
clone_size: few
j_call: TRBJ1-1
cdr3_nt: TGCAGCGTTGCTAGAGGGCTCGAAGGAGAAGCTTTCTTT
cdr3_aa: CSVARGLEGEAFF

v_call: TRBV6-1
cdr3_length: 15
d_call: TRBD1
clone_size: few
j_call: TRBJ2-3
cdr3_nt: TGTGCCAGCAGTGAAAGGACAGGTGGGCTGGATACGCAGTATTTT
cdr3_aa: CASSERTGGLDTQYF

v_call: TRBV5-1
cdr3_length: 17
d_call: -
clone_size: few
j_call: TRBJ2-1
cdr3_nt: TGCGCCAGCAGCTCCGGGACACTCCTCAACTCCTACAATGAGCAGTTCTTC
cdr3_aa: CASSSGTLLNSYNEQFF

v_call: TRBV7-3
cdr3_length: 13
d_call: -
clone_size: -
j_call: TRBJ1-6
cdr3_nt: TGTGCCAGCAGCCGGGAAGGTGGTTCACCCCTCCACTTT
cdr3_aa: CASSREGGSPLHF